This is a list of T cell receptor beta chains from one sample in a study of blood T cell repertoires in COVID-19. The method was immunoSEQ multiplex PCR; TCRdb's version includes in-frame clones alone and lacks a portion of them. The repertoire includes approximately 230,000 clones, around nine tenths of them detected once, and 1.5% to 2% sits in the top ten. The specimen sequenced was PBMCs or T cells enriched from blood (not recorded which). The receptor set was obtained from a woman younger than 35 who had recovered from COVID-19. Each CDR3 is given with its conserved first and last residue. The D gene is left open where the match is weak. Not every row has a clone size; where given, it reads once, few, many or a size class.

cdr3_nt: TGTGCCAGCGGAGACAGGGGCTATGGCTACACCTTC; cdr3_aa: CASGDRGYGYTF; clone_size: -; d_call: TRBD1; v_call: TRBV2; j_call: TRBJ1-2
cdr3_nt: TGTGCTAGCAGCCTCCCAGGGTCTTACAATGAGCAGTTCTTC; cdr3_aa: CASSLPGSYNEQFF; clone_size: -; d_call: -; v_call: TRBV7-7; j_call: TRBJ2-1
cdr3_nt: TGTGCCAGCAGCTCCCGCAGCGATTCTAACTATGGCTACACCTTC; cdr3_aa: CASSSRSDSNYGYTF; clone_size: -; d_call: -; v_call: TRBV5-5; j_call: TRBJ1-2
cdr3_nt: TGTGCCAGCAGTGAGGAGTCGGCGGAAAAACTGTTTTTT; cdr3_aa: CASSEESAEKLFF; clone_size: once; d_call: -; v_call: TRBV2; j_call: TRBJ1-4
cdr3_nt: TGTGCCAGCAGTTACTCGCGCGCGACAGGGGCCTATGGCTACACCTTC; cdr3_aa: CASSYSRATGAYGYTF; clone_size: -; d_call: TRBD1; v_call: TRBV6-2/TRBV6-3; j_call: TRBJ1-2
cdr3_nt: TGTGCCAGCAGTACCCAGGGGAGGGGAGATGGCTACACCTTC; cdr3_aa: CASSTQGRGDGYTF; clone_size: -; d_call: -; v_call: TRBV5-4; j_call: TRBJ1-2
cdr3_nt: TGTGCCAGCAGCTACGACGGGAACTCTGGAAACACCATATATTTT; cdr3_aa: CASSYDGNSGNTIYF; clone_size: -; d_call: -; v_call: TRBV7-9; j_call: TRBJ1-3
cdr3_nt: TGTGCCATCAGTGGGTCCCCGGGACAGGGTATCGACGAGCAGTACTTC; cdr3_aa: CAISGSPGQGIDEQYF; clone_size: once; d_call: TRBD1; v_call: TRBV10-3; j_call: TRBJ2-7
cdr3_nt: TGTGCCAGCAGCCAAACAGGGGGCAGAGAGACCCAGTACTTC; cdr3_aa: CASSQTGGRETQYF; clone_size: -; d_call: TRBD1; v_call: TRBV3-1/TRBV3-2; j_call: TRBJ2-5
cdr3_nt: TGCGCCAGCAGCCAAGCGAGGAGAATTGGCTACACCTTC; cdr3_aa: CASSQARRIGYTF; clone_size: few; d_call: -; v_call: TRBV4-1; j_call: TRBJ1-2
cdr3_nt: TGCAGCCCCCCTCTGTCGGGTCCTGGATACAAAACAACTAATGAAAAACTGTTTTTT; cdr3_aa: CSPPLSGPGYKTTNEKLFF; clone_size: -; d_call: -; v_call: TRBV29-1; j_call: TRBJ1-4
cdr3_nt: TGTGCCAGCAGCCAAGATGGGACACCGTTCGGCTATGGCTACACCTTC; cdr3_aa: CASSQDGTPFGYGYTF; clone_size: -; d_call: -; v_call: TRBV3-1/TRBV3-2; j_call: TRBJ1-2
cdr3_nt: TGTGCCAGCAGCTTAGAGTCCTCCAGGGACAACGAGCAGTACTTC; cdr3_aa: CASSLESSRDNEQYF; clone_size: -; d_call: -; v_call: TRBV7-9; j_call: TRBJ2-7
cdr3_nt: TGTGCCAGTAGTCTCAGGGGCACTGAAGCTTTCTTT; cdr3_aa: CASSLRGTEAFF; clone_size: -; d_call: -; v_call: TRBV19; j_call: TRBJ1-1
cdr3_nt: TGTGCCAGCAGCCTGGGGACTAGCGTAATCTACGAGCAGTACTTC; cdr3_aa: CASSLGTSVIYEQYF; clone_size: -; d_call: TRBD2; v_call: TRBV7-9; j_call: TRBJ2-7
cdr3_nt: TGTGCCAGCAGCCCTCGACAGGAATCATATAATTCACCCCTCCACTTT; cdr3_aa: CASSPRQESYNSPLHF; clone_size: -; d_call: -; v_call: TRBV11-3; j_call: TRBJ1-6
cdr3_nt: TGTGCCAGCTCACCAGGACAGGGGCCCTACGAGCAGTACTTC; cdr3_aa: CASSPGQGPYEQYF; clone_size: once; d_call: TRBD1; v_call: TRBV18; j_call: TRBJ2-7
cdr3_nt: TGTGCCAGCAACGGAGCCACAGATACGCAGTATTTT; cdr3_aa: CASNGATDTQYF; clone_size: -; d_call: -; v_call: TRBV2; j_call: TRBJ2-3
cdr3_nt: TGTGCCAGCAGCCTCAGCGGAAGTGAGCAGTTCTTC; cdr3_aa: CASSLSGSEQFF; clone_size: -; d_call: -; v_call: TRBV5-6; j_call: TRBJ2-1
cdr3_nt: TGCGCCAGCAGCCCCACCGGACAGGGTGGAGGGGGGGACTACAATGAGCAGTTCTTC; cdr3_aa: CASSPTGQGGGGDYNEQFF; clone_size: once; d_call: -; v_call: TRBV4-3; j_call: TRBJ2-1
cdr3_nt: TGCGCCAGCAGAGCTACCCCCGGACAGGAGACCACTGAAGCTTTCTTT; cdr3_aa: CASRATPGQETTEAFF; clone_size: -; d_call: TRBD1; v_call: TRBV10-2; j_call: TRBJ1-1
cdr3_nt: TGTGCCAGCAGTAACAGGGTCCCCACCATGAACACTGAAGCTTTCTTT; cdr3_aa: CASSNRVPTMNTEAFF; clone_size: once; d_call: -; v_call: TRBV7-8; j_call: TRBJ1-1
cdr3_nt: TGTGCCAGCAGCTGGACAGGACCCTCGAACACTGAAGCTTTCTTT; cdr3_aa: CASSWTGPSNTEAFF; clone_size: -; d_call: TRBD1; v_call: TRBV5-4; j_call: TRBJ1-1
cdr3_nt: TGTGCCAGCAGCCCCGACACGGGGTTTAGCACAGATACGCAGTATTTT; cdr3_aa: CASSPDTGFSTDTQYF; clone_size: many; d_call: -; v_call: TRBV7-9; j_call: TRBJ2-3
cdr3_nt: TGTGCCAGCAGCGAATTGGGCTCTTCTAATGAAAAACTGTTTTTT; cdr3_aa: CASSELGSSNEKLFF; clone_size: -; d_call: -; v_call: TRBV9; j_call: TRBJ1-4
cdr3_nt: TGTGCCAGTAGTGTTGATAGCGGGAGTGAGGTGCAGTACTTC; cdr3_aa: CASSVDSGSEVQYF; clone_size: -; d_call: TRBD2; v_call: TRBV19; j_call: TRBJ2-7
cdr3_nt: TGTGCCACCAGTGATCAACAGGGGAGTGAGCAGTTCTTC; cdr3_aa: CATSDQQGSEQFF; clone_size: -; d_call: TRBD1; v_call: TRBV24-1; j_call: TRBJ2-1
cdr3_nt: TGTGCCAGCAGTGATCCCGCGGCACACTCTGGAAACACCATATATTTT; cdr3_aa: CASSDPAAHSGNTIYF; clone_size: -; d_call: -; v_call: TRBV6-2/TRBV6-3; j_call: TRBJ1-3
cdr3_nt: TGTGCCAGCTCACCATACACCCAGGACAGCTCTGGAAACACCATATATTTT; cdr3_aa: CASSPYTQDSSGNTIYF; clone_size: once; d_call: -; v_call: TRBV18; j_call: TRBJ1-3
cdr3_nt: TGTGCCAGCAGTTACCAGGGCGGCTACACCTTC; cdr3_aa: CASSYQGGYTF; clone_size: -; d_call: -; v_call: TRBV6-2/TRBV6-3; j_call: TRBJ1-2
cdr3_nt: TGTGCCAGCAGCCAGGGACAAATCTACGAGCAGTACTTC; cdr3_aa: CASSQGQIYEQYF; clone_size: -; d_call: -; v_call: TRBV3-1/TRBV3-2; j_call: TRBJ2-7
cdr3_nt: TGTGCCAGCAGCTCCTGGTATGGGGGGGCGAGAAACACCATATATTTT; cdr3_aa: CASSSWYGGARNTIYF; clone_size: -; d_call: -; v_call: TRBV7-2; j_call: TRBJ1-3
cdr3_nt: TGTGCCAGCAGCTTAACAGGGTTGTTCGAGCAGTACTTC; cdr3_aa: CASSLTGLFEQYF; clone_size: -; d_call: -; v_call: TRBV7-2; j_call: TRBJ2-7
cdr3_nt: TGCAGCGTTCGCGGGAGAAGAGACACCGGGGAGCTGTTTTTT; cdr3_aa: CSVRGRRDTGELFF; clone_size: -; d_call: TRBD2; v_call: TRBV29-1; j_call: TRBJ2-2
cdr3_nt: TGTGCCATCAGTGCGGACAGGGGGCTCACCGGGGAGCTGTTTTTT; cdr3_aa: CAISADRGLTGELFF; clone_size: -; d_call: TRBD1; v_call: TRBV10-3; j_call: TRBJ2-2
cdr3_nt: TGCGCCAGCAGCCAAGCCGACAGAGCGAATGAGCAGTTCTTC; cdr3_aa: CASSQADRANEQFF; clone_size: -; d_call: -; v_call: TRBV4-1; j_call: TRBJ2-1
cdr3_nt: TGTGCCAGCAGTTACCAGGAGCCAGGGGGCACTGAAGCTTTCTTT; cdr3_aa: CASSYQEPGGTEAFF; clone_size: -; d_call: TRBD1; v_call: TRBV6-2/TRBV6-3; j_call: TRBJ1-1
cdr3_nt: TGTGCCAGCAGCACCGGGACAGGCAACCAGCCCCAGCATTTT; cdr3_aa: CASSTGTGNQPQHF; clone_size: -; d_call: TRBD1; v_call: TRBV6-5; j_call: TRBJ1-5
cdr3_nt: TGTGCCAGCAACGAGATGTATTATGGCTACACCTTC; cdr3_aa: CASNEMYYGYTF; clone_size: -; d_call: -; v_call: TRBV6-5; j_call: TRBJ1-2
cdr3_nt: TGTGCCAGCAGCTTAGACAGGGCTAACAATGAGCAGTTCTTC; cdr3_aa: CASSLDRANNEQFF; clone_size: -; d_call: -; v_call: TRBV7-2; j_call: TRBJ2-1
cdr3_nt: TGTGCCAGCAGCGTTGGGGACAGTGATACGCAGTATTTT; cdr3_aa: CASSVGDSDTQYF; clone_size: many; d_call: TRBD1; v_call: TRBV9; j_call: TRBJ2-3
cdr3_nt: TGTGCCAGCAGCTTAACAGGGGCAGGATACTCCGAGCAGTACTTC; cdr3_aa: CASSLTGAGYSEQYF; clone_size: -; d_call: TRBD1; v_call: TRBV5-6; j_call: TRBJ2-7